The clone carrying this TCR beta chain appeared a single time. Its cognate antigen is unknown. As the sequencing template, cDNA was produced by extracting RNA and reverse transcribing it. Data came from immunoSEQ multiplex PCR; TCRdb stores just in-frame clones and leaves some out. Here the sample spans approximately 160,000 clones, around 59% being singletons. This specimen belongs to a study of CD8+ T cells in alopecia areata. Study-wide context: Those treated were given oral tofacitinib at 5 to 10 mg twice daily. Using the percentage of affected scalp area, treated patients' severity was scored.

The length of the CDR3 is 15 residues. Germline V CDR1 and CDR2: GTSNPN, SVGIG (reference sequence). Trimming stripped 0 bases from V and 5 bases from J, with 11 bases between. Documented treatment: oral pan-JAK inhibitor, 5-10 mg twice daily. Study-wide findings and caveats: Tofacitinib significantly lowered scalp clonality and expanded CD8+ clones among the top 100.

This sample comprised CD4+ T cells sorted from blood, obtained at week 24, from a patient treated with tofacitinib. This receptor was identified in a human donor with alopecia areata. The V and J genes are TRBV30 and TRBJ1-6, with a possible D match to TRBD1 (5 bases). The CDR3 DNA reads as TGTGCCTGGAGTGTAGGGGTCAGAAATAATTCACCCCTCCACTTT. The encoded protein is CAWSVGVRNNSPLHF.